Listed here are 32 T cell receptor beta chains from one sample, sequenced in a study of T-cell reconstitution after alpha-beta-depleted transplantation in children. Unique molecular identifiers were used to barcode this TCRbeta library. In TCRdb, the PCR reads were re-called with MiXCR into one record per CDR3 protein. The profile shows approximately 350,000 distinct CDR3 sequences, 15% to 20% of them singletons. The sample was PBMCs, mostly from graft donor cells, taken 360 days after TCRalphabeta/CD19-depleted stem cell transplant. These receptors were taken from a male patient between 2 and 10 years old who had a stem cell transplant for acute lymphoblastic leukemia, so the T cells may come from the graft donor.

The V call is TRBV7-9, the J call TRBJ1-2, with 7 positions matching TRBD1. V lost 5 bases to trimming and J lost 0 bases; unmatched junction nucleotides: 9. This CDR3 has 16 amino acids. Germline-derived CDR1 and CDR2 are SEHNR and FQNEAQ (reference sequence). This chain's CDR3 is CASSPIRRGPNYGYTF. The CDR3 DNA reads as TGTGCCAGCAGCCCAATTAGGAGGGGGCCTAACTATGGCTACACCTTC. The whole variable domain, remainder taken from reference TRBV7-9 and TRBJ1-2, is DTGVSQNPRHKITKRGQNVTFRCDPISEHNRLYWYRQTLGQGPEFLTYFQNEAQLEKSRLLSDRFSAERPKGSFSTLEIQRTEQGDSAMYLCASSPIRRGPNYGYTFGSGTRLTVV.

J is TRBJ2-2 and V is TRBV15; D unclear. The CDR3 covers 13 residues. V lost 2 bases to trimming and J lost 5 bases, with 6 bases between them. In germline, CDR1 is LNHNV, CDR2 YYDKDF (reference sequence). The CDR3 sequence: CATSRTETGELFF. CDR3 nucleotides: TGTGCCACCAGCAGAACAGAAACCGGGGAGCTGTTTTTT.

In its sample, this clonotype was seen many times. The rearrangement joins TRBV6-1 to TRBJ2-1; possibly TRBD2 for D (6 bases). Trimming stripped 7 bases from V and 6 bases from J, with 13 bases between. The CDR3 totals 13 residues. CDR1 MNHNS and CDR2 SASEGT come from the germline V gene. CDR3 sequence (DNA): TGTGCCAGCATATCAGGAGCGGGCAATGAGCAGTTCTTC. Translating gives CASISGAGNEQFF.

A remark on this clonotype: Germline and junction disagree at one end, which may indicate a read error. V usage is TRBV12-3 or TRBV12-4 and J usage is TRBJ2-3, with 9 bases fitting TRBD1. CDR3 size: 16 residues. The CDR3 region is CVSNPWRDRGTDTQYF. CDR3 nucleotide sequence: TGTGTCAGCAATCCATGGAGGGACAGGGGCACAGATACGCAGTATTTT.

This clonotype was seen more than once but under ten times. The rearrangement joins TRBV28 to TRBJ2-1; 10 nucleotides match TRBD2. Trimming took 2 bases from V and 10 from J; bases not matched to a gene: 11. Per germline, CDR1 MDHEN and CDR2 SYDVKM. The CDR3 has 16 amino acids. The CDR3 DNA reads TGTGCCAGCAGTTTAGGAGGACTAGCGGCCCTAACGGAGCAGTTCTTC. Its protein is CASSLGGLAALTEQFF.

This clonotype was seen more than once but under ten times. The CDR3 loop reads CASSEGAGTYGYTF. CDR3 sequence (DNA): TGTGCCAGCAGTGAAGGGGCAGGGACCTATGGCTACACCTTC. The chain is built from TRBV6-1 and TRBJ1-2, with D perhaps TRBD1 (5 bases). Trimming stripped 1 base from V and 4 bases from J, with 10 bases between. Germline V gene lookup returns CDR1 MNHNS and CDR2 SASEGT. The CDR3 runs 14 residues.

This clonotype was observed a few times. V gene TRBV28 combines with J gene TRBJ2-5, with TRBD1 matching 9 bases. The CDR3 is 15 amino acids. V dropped 4 bases and J dropped 4; count of bases not matched to a gene: 7. The germline V gene encodes CDR1 MDHEN and CDR2 SYDVKM. CDR3 in amino acids: CASSYVGQGAETQYF. CDR3 bases: TGTGCCAGCAGTTATGTGGGACAGGGAGCAGAGACCCAGTACTTC.

This clonotype was counted a few times. The chain carries TRBV20-1 and TRBJ2-7; 7 bases align to TRBD1. V lost 0 bases and J lost 3; bases outside the gene matches: 8. In germline, CDR1 is DFQATT, CDR2 SNEGSKA (reference sequence). This CDR3 comprises 15 residues. In DNA, the CDR3 is TGCAGTGCTAGAGATTTTGGGGGACAGAACTACGAGCAGTACTTC. This gives the protein CSARDFGGQNYEQYF.

This clonotype was counted only a few times. V and J are TRBV20-1 and TRBJ2-5, with D tentatively TRBD1 (6 bases). CDR1 and CDR2 from the germline V gene are DFQATT and SNEGSKA (reference sequence). Trimming stripped 0 bases from V and 5 bases from J, with 16 bases between. The CDR3 length is 15 residues. The CDR3 coding sequence is TGCAGTGCTAGAGATCGAGGGGACATATACGAGACCCAGTACTTC. This sequence encodes CSARDRGDIYETQYF.

The table lists this clonotype with many counts. The rearrangement uses TRBV5-1 and TRBJ2-1; the D gene is possibly TRBD1 (6 bases). The CDR3 runs 14 residues. Germline CDR1 and CDR2: SGHRS and YFSETQ. V was cut by 5 bases and J by 1 base, with 10 bases left in between. CDR3 sequence (DNA): TGCGCCAGCAGACAGGGACCTTCCTACAATGAGCAGTTCTTC. It encodes CASRQGPSYNEQFF.

This clonotype was observed at least ten times. The chain combines TRBV29-1 with TRBJ1-1, with D possibly being TRBD1 (5 bases). The CDR3 spans 14 residues. The V end was cut by 4 bases, the J end by 3 bases, with 15 bases between. CDR1 is SQVTM and CDR2 is ANQGSEA in the germline V gene. CDR3 bases: TGCAGCGTTGGACCCCGGGGGAGGGACACTGAAGCTTTCTTT. It translates to CSVGPRGRDTEAFF.

V and J are TRBV28 and TRBJ1-1; D might be TRBD1 (5 bases). The CDR3 has 15 amino acids. The V gene lost 4 bases and the J gene lost 0 bases, with 12 bases spanning the gap. Germline CDR1 and CDR2: MDHEN and SYDVKM. CDR3 sequence reads: CASSSPWGVNTEAFF. The CDR3 DNA reads TGTGCCAGCAGTTCGCCTTGGGGGGTGAACACTGAAGCTTTCTTT.

The chain couples TRBV11-2 to TRBJ2-5, with 8 bases identical to TRBD2. V gave up 6 bases and J gave up 4 bases; unmatched junction bases: 10. Germline V gives CDR1 SGHAT, CDR2 FQNNGV. The CDR3 is made up of 15 amino acids. Here the CDR3 reads CASRRTGTRVETQYF. The CDR3 coding sequence is TGTGCCAGCAGACGTACCGGGACTAGGGTAGAGACCCAGTACTTC.

This clonotype has only a few counts. The chain is built from TRBV5-6 and TRBJ1-2; D uncertain. The V gene lost 0 bases and the J gene lost 2 bases, with 8 bases spanning the gap. The CDR3 is 14 residues long. The V gene's germline CDR1 is SGHDT and CDR2 YYEEEE. CDR3 nucleotides: TGTGCCAGCAGCTTGGATGCAGGCAACTATGGCTACACCTTC. It is translated as CASSLDAGNYGYTF.

The chain recombines TRBV7-8 with TRBJ2-1; TRBD2 agrees at 8 bases. The junction had 6 bases not matched to a gene; V was cut back by 1 base and J by 4 bases. The CDR3 has 16 amino acids. From germline, CDR1 is SGHVS and CDR2 FQNEAQ. CDR3 loop: CASSLVALAEYNEQFF. The CDR3 DNA is TGTGCCAGCAGCTTAGTCGCACTAGCGGAATACAATGAGCAGTTCTTC.

The table lists this clonotype with many counts. The chain uses TRBV11-2 and TRBJ2-7; no firm D call. The CDR3 is 13 residues long. Trimming left V 1 base short and J 6 bases short, with 10 bases between. Germline V gene lookup returns CDR1 SGHAT and CDR2 FQNNGV. The DNA for the CDR3 is TGTGCCAGCAGCTTAGTCTTTCTCGGCGAGCAGTACTTC. Translating gives CASSLVFLGEQYF.

The V and J genes are TRBV7-9 and TRBJ2-1; the D gene is possibly TRBD1 (6 bases). The germline CDR1 and CDR2 sequences are SEHNR and FQNEAQ (reference sequence). Trimming pared 2 bases from V and 4 bases from J, leaving 9 bases between. This CDR3 region has 14 residues. The CDR3 sequence is CASSLIRGYNEQFF. In nucleotides, the CDR3 is TGTGCCAGCAGCTTAATCAGGGGATACAATGAGCAGTTCTTC.

The rearrangement links TRBV6-6 to TRBJ1-1, with D tentatively TRBD1 (5 bases). This CDR3 comprises 13 residues. Germline assignment: CDR1 MNHNY and CDR2 SVGAGI (reference sequence). V lost 5 bases and J lost 4, with 11 bases in between. Here the CDR3 reads CASSPQTATEAFF. DNA for the CDR3: TGTGCCAGCAGTCCTCAGACAGCCACTGAAGCTTTCTTT.

The sample holds a few counts of this clonotype. This rearrangement joins TRBV30 to TRBJ1-5, with D hard to call. The CDR3 spans 13 residues. V was cut by 3 bases and J by 0 bases, with 6 bases left in between. CDR1 is GTSNPN and CDR2 is SVGIG in the germline V gene (reference sequence). This CDR3 reads CAWSTASNQPQHF. The CDR3 coding sequence is TGTGCCTGGAGCACAGCTAGCAATCAGCCCCAGCATTTT.

This clonotype was detected many times. This rearrangement joins TRBV10-3 to TRBJ2-2; a weak D match, TRBD1 (6 bases). The V end was cut by 0 bases, the J end by 8 bases, with 10 bases between. Germline V gene sequence: CDR1 ENHRY, CDR2 SYGVKD. The CDR3 has 14 amino acids. This CDR3 reads CAISESTGGGELFF. The DNA of the CDR3 is TGTGCCATCAGTGAGTCGACAGGCGGAGGGGAGCTGTTTTTT.

The table lists this clonotype with a few counts. The rearrangement joins TRBV19 to TRBJ2-2, with D possibly matching TRBD2 (5 bases). Germline V gives CDR1 LNHDA, CDR2 SQIVND (reference sequence). The CDR3 loop spans 14 amino acids. Trimming took off 6 bases at V and 6 bases at J, with 14 bases between the two ends. CDR3 sequence: CASRIQPSSGELFF. The CDR3, as DNA: TGTGCCAGTAGAATCCAACCTAGCTCCGGGGAGCTGTTTTTT.

This clonotype was found a few times. V is TRBV12-3 or TRBV12-4 and J is TRBJ2-1; D not certain. V was shortened by 3 bases and J by 8 bases, with 11 bases between the two germline ends. The CDR3 contains 13 residues. The CDR3 DNA reads as TGTGCCAGCAGTTTGGGTGGGTACGATGAGCAGTTCTTC. This codes for CASSLGGYDEQFF.

This clonotype was counted a few times. As DNA, the CDR3 is TGTGCCATCAGTGAGATGGGACTAGCAGATTACAATGAGCAGTTCTTC. Protein: CAISEMGLADYNEQFF. The V call is TRBV10-3, the J call TRBJ2-1; TRBD2 matches at 9 bases. The CDR3 totals 16 residues. Germline V gene data show CDR1 as ENHRY and CDR2 as SYGVKD. V was clipped by 2 bases and J by 4 bases; unmatched bases: 6.

In this sample, this clonotype turned up many times. The chain employs TRBV7-3 and TRBJ2-2; D unclear. CDR3 size: 14 residues. Trimming cost V 6 bases and J 2 bases, with 10 bases left between them. In germline, CDR1 is SGHTA, CDR2 FQGTGA. The CDR3 protein is CASSLGRNTGELFF. In nucleotides, the CDR3 is TGTGCCAGCAGTTTAGGCAGAAACACCGGGGAGCTGTTTTTT.

This rearrangement joins TRBV2 to TRBJ2-5; D possibly corresponds to TRBD1 (5 bases). V lost 8 bases and J 2 bases, leaving 12 bases between the germline ends. The CDR3 is made up of 13 amino acids. Germline CDR1 is SNHLY and CDR2 is FYNNEI. The CDR3 region is CASSGYSQETQYF. In DNA form, the CDR3 reads TGTGCCAGCTCAGGGTATAGTCAAGAGACCCAGTACTTC. The full variable domain, completed using reference TRBV2 and TRBJ2-5, is EPEVTQTPSHQVTQMGQEVILRCVPISNHLYFYWYRQILGQKVEFLVSFYNNEISEKSEIFDDQFSVERPDGSNFTLKIRSTKLEDSAMYFCASSGYSQETQYFGPGTRLLVL.

The table lists this clonotype with a few counts. The chain is built from TRBV5-6 and TRBJ1-1, with 7 positions matching TRBD1. CDR1 is SGHDT and CDR2 is YYEEEE in the germline V gene. V dropped 0 bases and J dropped 4; count of bases not matched to a gene: 6. This CDR3 is 15 amino acids long. The CDR3 loop is CASSLGQGLVTEAFF. The CDR3 coding sequence is TGTGCCAGCAGCTTGGGACAGGGTTTGGTCACTGAAGCTTTCTTT.

The rearrangement uses TRBV25-1 and TRBJ2-5, with D perhaps matching TRBD1 (5 bases). The CDR3 contains 13 residues. CDR1 MGHDK and CDR2 SYGVNS come from the germline V gene. The V and J ends lost 3 bases and 9 bases respectively, with 14 bases between them. CDR3 residues: CASSESIRAAQYF. Written as DNA, the CDR3 is TGTGCCAGCAGTGAGTCGATCAGGGCGGCCCAGTACTTC.

In its sample, this clonotype was seen a few times. The chain joins TRBV5-1 to TRBJ1-1, with a tentative D call TRBD1 (5 bases). V was pared by 3 bases and J by 1 base, with 19 bases between. Germline V CDR1 and CDR2: SGHRS, YFSETQ. The CDR3 has 17 amino acids. The CDR3 protein is CASSWGGITKANTEAFF. In DNA, the CDR3 is TGCGCCAGCAGCTGGGGGGGGATCACTAAAGCGAACACTGAAGCTTTCTTT.

CDR3 residues: CASSYPDASSYNEQFF. CDR3 sequence (DNA): TGTGCCAGCAGTTACCCGGACGCCAGCTCCTACAATGAGCAGTTCTTC. V gene TRBV28 combines with J gene TRBJ2-1; D not resolved. Trimming shortened V by 4 bases and J by 0 bases, and 13 bases separated the two germline ends. The CDR3 is 16 amino acids. The V gene's germline CDR1 is MDHEN and CDR2 SYDVKM.

This clonotype appeared a few times. The genes are TRBV6-5 and TRBJ1-3; D uncertain. This CDR3 contains 15 residues. V was shortened by 0 bases and J by 3 bases, with 9 bases between the two germline ends. Germline values: CDR1 MNHEY, CDR2 SVGAGI. The CDR3 sequence: CASSYSKDRGNTIYF. In nucleotides, the CDR3 is TGTGCCAGCAGTTACTCGAAGGACCGTGGAAACACCATATATTTT.

This clonotype was detected only a few times. CDR3 sequence (DNA): TGCAGCGTTGAAATCACTACGGGGTTGGGCCTACGCGAGCAGTACTTC. This codes for CSVEITTGLGLREQYF. The gene calls are TRBV29-1 and TRBJ2-7; D is possibly TRBD2 (5 bases). The length of the CDR3 is 16 residues. CDR1 and CDR2 (germline): SQVTM, ANQGSEA. Trimming removed 2 bases at V and 6 bases at J, with 23 bases between.

The chain combines TRBV5-1 with TRBJ1-2, with a possible D match to TRBD1 (5 bases). V lost 4 bases, J lost 2 bases, and 9 bases lay in between. The V gene's germline CDR1 is SGHRS and CDR2 YFSETQ. The CDR3 consists of 13 residues. The CDR3 sequence is CASSLTANYGYTF. The DNA of the CDR3 is TGCGCCAGCAGCCTGACAGCCAACTATGGCTACACCTTC.